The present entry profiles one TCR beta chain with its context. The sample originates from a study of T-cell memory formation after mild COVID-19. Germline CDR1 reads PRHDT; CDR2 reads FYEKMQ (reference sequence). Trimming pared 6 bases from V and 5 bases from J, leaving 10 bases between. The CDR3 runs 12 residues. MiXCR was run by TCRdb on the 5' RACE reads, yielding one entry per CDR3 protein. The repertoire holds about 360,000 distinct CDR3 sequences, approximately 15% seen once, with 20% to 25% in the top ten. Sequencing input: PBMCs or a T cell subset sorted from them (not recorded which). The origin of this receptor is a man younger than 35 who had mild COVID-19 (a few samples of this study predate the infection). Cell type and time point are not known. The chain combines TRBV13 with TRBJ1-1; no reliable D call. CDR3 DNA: TGTGCCAGCAGACGGGTTCGGACTGAAGCTTTCTTT. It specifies CASRRVRTEAFF.